Following are 28 T cell receptor beta chains from one sample sequenced in a study of blood T cells in healthy people across ages. PCR was performed a second time for about 7 to 12 cycles using a sample-barcoded 5' primer and a J-beta primer mix. TCRdb recomputed calls from the 5' RACE reads with MiXCR, one row per CDR3 protein. The sample consists of some 1,800,000 distinct CDR3 sequences, roughly 43% of them appearing once. Source material: blood. These receptor sequences come from a human donor in good health.

The gene calls are TRBV29-1 and TRBJ2-1, with D hard to call. Germline V gives CDR1 SQVTM, CDR2 ANQGSEA. This CDR3 contains 12 residues. Trimming shortened V by 3 bases and J by 4 bases, and 7 bases separated the two germline ends. CDR3 in DNA: TGCAGCGTTGATATGGGATACAATGAGCAGTTCTTC. Protein sequence: CSVDMGYNEQFF.

Points on this clonotype: This may be a read error: a much more frequent sequence differs by one nucleotide. The chain is built from TRBV29-1 and TRBJ2-4, with TRBD1 as a possible D gene (6 bases). Germline CDR1 is SQVTM and CDR2 is ANQGSEA. This CDR3 has 13 amino acids. CDR3 nucleotides: TGCAGCATGGGGACACTAAACAATAACACTCAGTACTTC. Encoded protein: CSMGTLNNNTQYF.

This chain uses TRBV4-2 with TRBJ2-5; 9 bases match TRBD2. The CDR3 spans 19 residues. CDR1 and CDR2 from the germline V gene are LGHNA and YNFKEQ. Germline trimming cut 1 base from V and 2 bases from J; bases unmatched to any gene: 14. CDR3 coding DNA: TGTGCCAGCAGCCAAGGTTACCCAGCGGGGGGACAAGGGCAAGAGACCCAGTACTTC. As protein: CASSQGYPAGGQGQETQYF.

This chain links TRBV6-2 or TRBV6-3 with TRBJ1-4; TRBD1 might be the D (6 bases). CDR1 and CDR2 from the germline V gene are MNHEY and SVGEGT. Trimming took off 4 bases at V and 11 bases at J, with 14 bases between the two ends. The CDR3 is 13 amino acids. The CDR3 nucleotides read TGTGCCAGCAGTTCCCCCGGGACAAGGAAACTGTTTTTT. It translates to CASSSPGTRKLFF.

This clonotype was observed a handful of times. The genes are TRBV5-1 and TRBJ2-7; D ambiguous. This CDR3 contains 13 residues. V shed 3 bases and J shed 6 bases, with 13 bases lying between them. CDR1 and CDR2 from the germline V gene are SGHRS and YFSETQ. CDR3 residues: CASSSHGSLEQYF. The CDR3 DNA is TGCGCCAGCAGCTCACATGGGTCCCTCGAGCAGTACTTC.

The V and J genes are TRBV5-1 and TRBJ2-1; TRBD1 matches at 7 bases. The ends lost 4 bases at V and 6 bases at J; junction bases unmatched: 13. The CDR3 extends over 16 amino acids. From germline, CDR1 is SGHRS and CDR2 YFSETQ. The CDR3 region has the DNA TGCGCCAGCAGCCTCTCGACAGGGATTATCTTCAATGAGCAGTTCTTC. Protein: CASSLSTGIIFNEQFF.

Concerning this clonotype itself: An end of the junction does not agree with germline; a read error may underlie this. The chain joins TRBV2 to TRBJ2-3; no definite D call. The CDR3 covers 14 residues. CDR1 and CDR2 (germline): SNHLY, FYNNEI. The CDR3 DNA is TGTGCCTGCAGTGAATTACCCGAACAGAGGACGCAGTATTTT. Translated: CACSELPEQRTQYF.

V usage is TRBV7-8 and J usage is TRBJ1-1, with 7 bases that match TRBD1. Unmatched junction bases numbered 5, after V lost 3 bases and J lost 4 bases. Germline V gene lookup returns CDR1 SGHVS and CDR2 FQNEAQ. The CDR3 loop spans 14 amino acids. CDR3 residues: CASSLARGATEAFF. CDR3 DNA sequence: TGTGCCAGCAGCTTGGCCAGGGGGGCCACTGAAGCTTTCTTT.

The chain is built from TRBV20-1 and TRBJ1-1; D ambiguous. The CDR3 is 14 amino acids. CDR1 DFQATT and CDR2 SNEGSKA come from the germline V gene (reference sequence). Trimming removed 0 bases from V and 6 bases from J, with 14 bases in between. In DNA, the CDR3 is TGCAGTGCTAGAGATAACCGGGGAACAGCTGAAGCTTTCTTT. Translating it yields CSARDNRGTAEAFF.

This clonotype has just a few counts. V and J are TRBV12-3 or TRBV12-4 and TRBJ2-7, with TRBD2 identical over 7 bases. V trimming: 3 bases; J trimming: 9 bases; junction bases outside the gene matches: 2. This CDR3 is built from 11 residues. The CDR3 nucleotides are TGTGCCAGCAGTTTGTCGGGGGGGCAGTACTTC. Translating it yields CASSLSGGQYF.

The chain is built from TRBV5-1 and TRBJ2-5, with TRBD1 matching 8 bases. The CDR3 totals 14 residues. With 4 bases clipped from V and 11 bases from J, the junction kept 13 bases outside the gene matches. Germline V gene lookup returns CDR1 SGHRS and CDR2 YFSETQ. The CDR3 DNA reads TGCGCCAGCAGCGACACTTCAGGGGGCGATGAGCAGTACTTC. It yields the protein CASSDTSGGDEQYF. Full variable domain (rest looked up from reference TRBV5-1 and TRBJ2-5): KAGVTQTPRYLIKTRGQQVTLSCSPISGHRSVSWYQQTPGQGLQFLFEYFSETQRNKGNFPGRFSGRQFSNSRSEMNVSTLELGDSALYLCASSDTSGGDEQYFGPGTRLLVL.

The chain employs TRBV5-1 and TRBJ2-2; D is ambiguous. Per germline, CDR1 SGHRS and CDR2 YFSETQ. V lost 5 bases and J 0 bases, leaving 11 bases between the germline ends. The CDR3 consists of 15 residues. The CDR3 is CASRITAANTGELFF. The CDR3 DNA reads as TGCGCCAGCAGAATCACAGCCGCGAACACCGGGGAGCTGTTTTTT.

The table lists this clonotype with a few counts. The chain links TRBV20-1 to TRBJ1-1; D is undetermined. Trimming took off 6 bases at V and 3 bases at J, with 14 bases between the two ends. This CDR3 is 13 amino acids long. The germline gives CDR1 DFQATT, CDR2 SNEGSKA (reference sequence). CDR3: CSAAGGRDTEAFF. For the CDR3, the DNA is TGCAGTGCAGCTGGAGGGAGGGACACTGAAGCTTTCTTT.

The V gene is TRBV5-1, the J gene TRBJ2-3; 8 nucleotides match TRBD2. The CDR3 has 15 amino acids. CDR1 and CDR2 (germline): SGHRS, YFSETQ. V lost 2 bases to trimming and J lost 10 bases; unmatched junction nucleotides: 12. CDR3 region: CASSFGGAYSHAQYF. The CDR3 DNA reads TGCGCCAGCAGCTTCGGGGGGGCTTACAGTCACGCGCAGTATTTT. The whole variable domain, remainder taken from reference TRBV5-1 and TRBJ2-3, is KAGVTQTPRYLIKTRGQQVTLSCSPISGHRSVSWYQQTPGQGLQFLFEYFSETQRNKGNFPGRFSGRQFSNSRSEMNVSTLELGDSALYLCASSFGGAYSHAQYFGPGTRLTVL.

This clonotype was found a few times. V is TRBV13 and J is TRBJ1-4; 9 bases agree with TRBD1. After removal of 5 bases from V and 7 bases from J, the junction contained 8 bases not matched to a gene. This CDR3 is built from 15 residues. CDR1 and CDR2 from the germline V gene are PRHDT and FYEKMQ (reference sequence). The CDR3 bases are TGTGCCAGCAGCGTTCACAGGGGGCGGCGTGAAAAACTGTTTTTT. Residues: CASSVHRGRREKLFF.

This chain links TRBV21-1 with TRBJ2-1; the D segment call TRBD1 is taken from the table without a DNA check. TRBV21-1 is a pseudogene. The CDR3 is made up of 14 amino acids. The CDR3 here is CASLPGQGYNEQFF. The CDR3 DNA follows: TGTGCCAGCCTCCCGGGACAGGGGTACAATGAGCAGTTCTTC.

This clonotype was seen once. At one end the junction does not follow the germline gene, possibly because of a read error. The chain has TRBV11-2 and TRBJ2-1; TRBD1 might be the D (6 bases). Germline lookup yields CDR1 SGHAT and CDR2 FQNNGV. The CDR3 extends over 16 amino acids. This CDR3 reads CTSSLGRQENIQGQFF. For the CDR3, the DNA is TGTACCAGCAGCTTAGGTCGGCAGGAAAACATACAGGGGCAGTTCTTC.

Only a few counts were recorded for this clonotype. One end of the junction is discordant with germline, which a read error may explain. V gene TRBV18 combines with J gene TRBJ2-7, with a weak D call TRBD2 (5 bases). CDR1 is KGHSH, CDR2 LQKENI, per germline. The CDR3 sequence is 16 residues long. The CDR3 spells CVSSPSGVGFSYEQYF. The CDR3 DNA reads as TGTGTCAGCTCCCCCTCCGGGGTCGGATTCTCCTACGAGCAGTACTTC.

The chain combines TRBV20-1 with TRBJ2-3; 10 bases are a match to TRBD2. The CDR3 has 17 amino acids. J lost 0 bases, V lost 0 bases, and 6 bases had no gene match. Germline lookup yields CDR1 DFQATT and CDR2 SNEGSKA (reference sequence). The CDR3 loop reads CSAREELAGESTDTQYF. The CDR3 nucleotides read TGCAGTGCTAGAGAGGAGCTAGCGGGGGAAAGCACAGATACGCAGTATTTT.

The chain recombines TRBV15 with TRBJ1-2; D might be TRBD1 (5 bases). Germline CDR1 reads LNHNV; CDR2 reads YYDKDF (reference sequence). Trimming shortened V by 5 bases and J by 3 bases, and 22 bases separated the two germline ends. This CDR3 has 17 amino acids. CDR3 residues: CATSEGRGTFIDYGYTF. Written as DNA, the CDR3 is TGTGCCACCAGCGAGGGAAGGGGAACCTTTATTGACTATGGCTACACCTTC.

This clonotype turned up a few times. The J gene is TRBJ2-3, the V gene TRBV7-9; D gene unclear. Trimming pared 3 bases from V and 4 bases from J, leaving 11 bases between. The length of the CDR3 is 14 residues. Germline values: CDR1 SEHNR, CDR2 FQNEAQ (reference sequence). The CDR3 coding sequence is TGTGCCAGCAGCTTCCCGCAATCCGCAGATACGCAGTATTTT. This codes for CASSFPQSADTQYF.

The CDR3 sequence: CASSTRTGSSYNEQFF. CDR3 nucleotide sequence: TGTGCCAGTAGTACCCGGACAGGGAGCTCCTACAATGAGCAGTTCTTC. The chain combines TRBV19 with TRBJ2-1; TRBD1 matches at 8 bases. In germline, CDR1 is LNHDA, CDR2 SQIVND (reference sequence). The CDR3 is 16 amino acids. V lost 4 bases and J lost 0; bases outside the gene matches: 5.

This sequence joins TRBV29-1 and TRBJ1-2, with D possibly TRBD1 on 6 matching bases. V lost 0 bases, J lost 2 bases, and 7 bases lay in between. CDR1 SQVTM and CDR2 ANQGSEA come from the germline V gene. This CDR3 spans 13 amino acids. CDR3 region: CSVEEGANYGYTF. As DNA, the CDR3 is TGCAGCGTTGAAGAGGGGGCCAACTATGGCTACACCTTC.

This clonotype was picked up a small number of times. The V and J genes are TRBV5-1 and TRBJ2-1, with D unclear. Germline V lookup: CDR1 SGHRS, CDR2 YFSETQ. CDR3 length: 12 residues. Trimming cost V 0 bases and J 10 bases, with 8 bases left between them. The CDR3 nucleotides read TGCGCCAGCAGCTTGGAGGGCAGGGAGCAGTTCTTC. Its protein product is CASSLEGREQFF.

The CDR3 region has the DNA TGTGCCAGCAGCGCCTCGCGAGGGCCGGAGACCCAGTACTTC. It encodes CASSASRGPETQYF. The chain uses TRBV9 and TRBJ2-5; D may be TRBD2 (5 bases). V gave up 3 bases and J gave up 5 bases, with 14 bases separating them. From germline, CDR1 is SGDLS and CDR2 YYNGEE. The CDR3 length is 14 residues.

This sequence joins TRBV29-1 and TRBJ1-1; no reliable D call. Germline loops: CDR1 SQVTM, CDR2 ANQGSEA. Trimming removed 3 bases at V and 3 bases at J, with 11 bases between. The CDR3 is 13 amino acids. As DNA, the CDR3 is TGCAGCGTTGACAACACCCTCGACACTGAAGCTTTCTTT. Translation gives CSVDNTLDTEAFF.

This rearrangement joins TRBV20-1 to TRBJ2-1; maybe TRBD1 (6 bases). The length of the CDR3 is 16 residues. The germline V gene encodes CDR1 DFQATT and CDR2 SNEGSKA (reference sequence). V lost 0 bases and J 3 bases, leaving 15 bases between the germline ends. DNA for the CDR3: TGCAGTGCTAGAGATTTTGGGGGCATGAACTACAATGAGCAGTTCTTC. Translated, it gives CSARDFGGMNYNEQFF.

This clonotype has a handful of counts. The gene calls are TRBV7-2 and TRBJ2-5, with D tentatively TRBD2 (5 bases). The germline V gene encodes CDR1 SGHTA and CDR2 FQGNSA. V lost 5 bases and J lost 2, with 9 bases in between. This CDR3 has 13 residues. The CDR3 coding sequence is TGTGCCAGCAGCACCCGGGAACAAGAGACCCAGTACTTC. Its protein product is CASSTREQETQYF. The whole variable domain, remainder taken from reference TRBV7-2 and TRBJ2-5, is GAGVSQSPSNKVTEKGKDVELRCDPISGHTALYWYRQSLGQGLEFLIYFQGNSAPDKSGLPSDRFSAERTGGSVSTLTIQRTQQEDSAVYLCASSTREQETQYFGPGTRLLVL.